The clone carrying this TCR beta chain turned up a few times. The antigen is undetermined. This CDR3 is 18 amino acids long. CDR1 and CDR2 (germline): SGHAT, FQDESV (reference sequence). V lost 5 bases, J lost 1 base, and 11 bases stayed unmatched. This entry comes from a study of response to subunit inactivated influenza vaccine. Study-level results: Each seasonal influenza vaccination, the authors suggested, recruits few new T cells.

TCRdb re-analysed the RT-PCR reads in MiXCR, keeping a single row per CDR3 protein. The sample shows about 780,000 distinct CDR3 sequences, 18% of them seen only once. The chain recombines TRBV11-1 with TRBJ2-6; 7 positions agree with TRBD1. The receptor was isolated from a man between 45 and 60 years old who received an inactivated influenza vaccine. The input for sequencing was PBMCs from blood, taken roughly 5 days after vaccination. CDR3 sequence (DNA): TGTGCCAGCAGCCCCTACGCCGGGACAGTATCTGGGGCCAACGTCCTGACTTTC. It codes for CASSPYAGTVSGANVLTF.